This T cell receptor beta chain comes out of a study of cytomegalovirus exposure and HLA in healthy donors. Study results and caveats: There were reportedly fewer N-insertions in an Asian-associated ancestry cluster than the approximately 670-donor mean, in a later analysis. As immune exposure information, only CMV serostatus was available.

The CDR3 spans 16 residues. Germline-derived CDR1 and CDR2 are MDHEN and SYDVKM. The V and J ends lost 4 bases and 7 bases, in that order; junction bases with no gene match: 16. Primers: 60 Vbeta forward and 13 Jbeta reverse. Assay: immunoSEQ multiplex PCR; the TCRdb copy retains only in-frame clones and omits some. The sample shows 95,000 to 150,000 clones, 73% of them seen only once. As regards this clone: Its target is unknown.

V and J are TRBV28 and TRBJ2-7, with 7 bases that match TRBD1. The sequenced sample consisted of PBMCs. The clonotype comes from a man in his 60s in good health and CMV-seropositive. The CDR3 is CASSSPGQISSYEQYF. Written as DNA, the CDR3 is TGTGCCAGCAGTTCGCCGGGACAGATATCTTCGTATGAGCAGTACTTC.